These 30 T cell receptor beta chains were sequenced from one sample in a study of response to subunit inactivated influenza vaccine. Using its own MiXCR run on the RT-PCR reads, TCRdb lists one record per CDR3 protein. The table has roughly 520,000 distinct CDR3 sequences, 25% seen once. The starting material was CD4+ T cells sorted from PBMCs, obtained 4 to 6 days after vaccination. The receptors derive from a man aged 45 to 65 who received an inactivated influenza vaccine.

This clonotype came up many times. This chain links TRBV5-1 with TRBJ2-3; 12 bases are shared with TRBD2. V lost 3 bases and J lost 1; bases outside the gene matches: 3. This CDR3 region has 16 residues. Germline CDR1 reads SGHRS; CDR2 reads YFSETQ. CDR3 protein: CASSSLAGGRTDTQYF. In nucleotides, the CDR3 is TGCGCCAGCAGCTCACTAGCGGGGGGACGCACAGATACGCAGTATTTT.

This chain joins TRBV4-2 and TRBJ2-1, with 10 bases that match TRBD1. The CDR3 contains 17 residues. CDR1 is LGHNA and CDR2 is YNFKEQ in the germline V gene. The trim removed 0 bases at V and 1 base at J, leaving 3 bases unmatched. CDR3 in amino acids: CASSQDRQGASYNEQFF. The CDR3 nucleotides are TGTGCCAGCAGCCAAGATAGACAGGGGGCTTCCTACAATGAGCAGTTCTTC.

This rearrangement joins TRBV28 to TRBJ1-4; 9 positions agree with TRBD1. CDR3 length: 16 residues. The V gene end was trimmed by 6 bases and the J gene end by 0 bases; junction bases not matched to a gene: 5. Germline CDR1 reads MDHEN; CDR2 reads SYDVKM. The CDR3 bases are TGTGCCAGCAGATATCGACAGGGGGCAACTAATGAAAAACTGTTTTTT. Its translation is CASRYRQGATNEKLFF.

This clonotype has just a few counts. The chain combines TRBV6-5 with TRBJ2-4; 8 positions match TRBD1. CDR1 MNHEY and CDR2 SVGAGI come from the germline V gene. This CDR3 is built from 16 residues. The ends lost 0 bases at V and 0 bases at J; junction bases unmatched: 1. The CDR3 DNA is TGTGCCAGCAGTTACTCGGGACAGGTAGCCAAAAACATTCAGTACTTC. This codes for CASSYSGQVAKNIQYF.

The chain recombines TRBV18 with TRBJ2-7; D possibly corresponds to TRBD2 (7 bases). The CDR3 is 14 amino acids. The germline CDR1 and CDR2 sequences are KGHSH and LQKENI. Trimming left V 6 bases short and J 2 bases short, with 14 bases between. CDR3 loop: CASSPSGGTYEQYF. The DNA of the CDR3 is TGTGCCAGCTCCCCCTCGGGGGGCACCTACGAGCAGTACTTC.

This clonotype was seen a handful of times. The chain couples TRBV10-3 to TRBJ2-5, with D unclear. This CDR3 spans 14 amino acids. From germline, CDR1 is ENHRY and CDR2 SYGVKD. V dropped 2 bases and J dropped 3 bases, with 10 bases sitting between them. The CDR3 bases are TGTGCCATCAGTGAGCCCGCCATCAAAGAGACCCAGTACTTC. Encoded protein: CAISEPAIKETQYF.

In this sample, this clonotype turned up a few times. The chain joins TRBV27 to TRBJ1-3; no definite D call. Germline CDR1 is MNHEY and CDR2 is SMNVEV (reference sequence). V shed 6 bases and J shed 0 bases, with 15 bases lying between them. This CDR3 region has 16 residues. In DNA form, the CDR3 reads TGTGCCAGCAGCCTACGGCGCGACTACTCTGGAAACACCATATATTTT. Its translation is CASSLRRDYSGNTIYF.

The chain links TRBV20-1 to TRBJ2-3; 7 nucleotides align to TRBD2. Germline V gene lookup returns CDR1 DFQATT and CDR2 SNEGSKA (reference sequence). V dropped 3 bases and J dropped 5; count of bases not matched to a gene: 8. This CDR3 has 14 amino acids. Here the CDR3 reads CSASSRELRDTQYF. The DNA for the CDR3 is TGCAGTGCTAGCTCGCGGGAGCTTAGAGATACGCAGTATTTT.

This clonotype was counted a few times. V is TRBV7-2 and J is TRBJ2-4; no clear D gene. Trimming left V 0 bases short and J 0 bases short, with 9 bases between. In germline, CDR1 is SGHTA, CDR2 FQGNSA. The CDR3 extends over 16 amino acids. CDR3 region: CASSLAGYGAKNIQYF. The DNA for the CDR3 is TGTGCCAGCAGCTTAGCAGGTTATGGAGCCAAAAACATTCAGTACTTC.

There are many counts of this clonotype. The J gene is TRBJ2-3, the V gene TRBV12-3 or TRBV12-4, with 7 bases matching TRBD2. After removal of 6 bases from V and 5 bases from J, the junction contained 14 bases not matched to a gene. This CDR3 comprises 16 residues. CDR3 in DNA: TGTGCCAGCAGCCCCCGACTAGCTAGTGGGAGAGATACGCAGTATTTT. Its protein product is CASSPRLASGRDTQYF.

The sample holds one count of this clonotype. This chain connects TRBV5-6 to TRBJ2-7; D unresolved. Germline loops: CDR1 SGHDT, CDR2 YYEEEE. The CDR3 is 14 amino acids. The germline V and J ends were trimmed by 0 bases and 3 bases, with 10 bases remaining between them. CDR3 bases: TGTGCCAGCAGCTTGGGCAGCCCAAGCTACGAGCAGTACTTC. This translates into CASSLGSPSYEQYF.

This clonotype was counted a few times. The rearrangement joins TRBV7-2 to TRBJ2-7; TRBD2 matches at 8 bases. Per the germline V gene, CDR1 is SGHTA and CDR2 is FQGNSA. The CDR3 is made up of 16 amino acids. After removal of 0 bases from V and 6 bases from J, the junction contained 10 bases not matched to a gene. CDR3 coding DNA: TGTGCCAGCAGCTTAGCAATATACGGGAGGGGCGGCGAGCAGTACTTC. Translated, it gives CASSLAIYGRGGEQYF.

About this clonotype: At one end, the junction sequence differs from germline, possibly due to a read error. The chain recombines TRBV5-1 with TRBJ2-5, with D possibly TRBD2 on 6 matching bases. Germline CDR1 is SGHRS and CDR2 is YFSETQ. CDR3 size: 15 residues. For the CDR3, the DNA is TGCGCCAGCGGCTTGGTACTCGTCGGGGGAGAGACCCAGTACTTC. Translation gives CASGLVLVGGETQYF. The whole variable domain, remainder taken from reference TRBV5-1 and TRBJ2-5, is KAGVTQTPRYLIKTRGQQVTLSCSPISGHRSVSWYQQTPGQGLQFLFEYFSETQRNKGNFPGRFSGRQFSNSRSEMNVSTLELGDSALYLCASGLVLVGGETQYFGPGTRLLVL.

This clonotype was detected a few times. The chain has TRBV5-1 and TRBJ2-1, with 9 bases that match TRBD1. The length of the CDR3 is 15 residues. V was pared by 4 bases and J by 7 bases, with 9 bases of the junction left unmatched. Germline V gene data show CDR1 as SGHRS and CDR2 as YFSETQ. The CDR3 here is CASSQQGAGENEQFF. In nucleotides, the CDR3 is TGCGCCAGCAGCCAACAGGGGGCTGGAGAAAATGAGCAGTTCTTC. The variable domain in full, with the rest retrieved from reference TRBV5-1 and TRBJ2-1, is KAGVTQTPRYLIKTRGQQVTLSCSPISGHRSVSWYQQTPGQGLQFLFEYFSETQRNKGNFPGRFSGRQFSNSRSEMNVSTLELGDSALYLCASSQQGAGENEQFFGPGTRLTVL.

Of note for this clonotype: A junction end diverges from the germline sequence, so it may reflect a read error. V gene TRBV7-9 combines with J gene TRBJ1-2, with a weak D call TRBD1 (6 bases). Per the germline V gene, CDR1 is SEHNR and CDR2 is FQNEAQ (reference sequence). CDR3 length: 11 amino acids. CDR3 region: CASSLVNRDDF. CDR3 bases: TGTGCCAGCAGCTTAGTTAACAGGGACGACTTC. The full variable domain, with the rest looked up from reference TRBV7-9 and TRBJ1-2, is DTGVSQNPRHKITKRGQNVTFRCDPISEHNRLYWYRQTLGQGPEFLTYFQNEAQLEKSRLLSDRFSAERPKGSFSTLEIQRTEQGDSAMYLCASSLVNRDDFGSGTRLTVV.

The chain links TRBV7-2 to TRBJ1-1; D possibly corresponds to TRBD1 (5 bases). CDR1 and CDR2 from the germline V gene are SGHTA and FQGNSA. The CDR3 has 15 amino acids. V lost 5 bases to trimming and J lost 0 bases, with 13 bases between them. CDR3 coding DNA: TGTGCCAGCAGCCCCTCAGGGAGGATGAACACTGAAGCTTTCTTT. This encodes CASSPSGRMNTEAFF. The variable domain in full, completed from reference TRBV7-2 and TRBJ1-1, reads GAGVSQSPSNKVTEKGKDVELRCDPISGHTALYWYRQSLGQGLEFLIYFQGNSAPDKSGLPSDRFSAERTGGSVSTLTIQRTQQEDSAVYLCASSPSGRMNTEAFFGQGTRLTVV.

In regard to this clonotype: At one end, the junction sequence differs from germline, possibly due to a read error. The V and J genes are TRBV6-2 or TRBV6-3 and TRBJ1-5, with a possible D match to TRBD1 (6 bases). From germline, CDR1 is MNHEY and CDR2 SVGEGT. The CDR3 extends over 16 amino acids. The CDR3 region is CASSYLQGRFNQPQHF. The CDR3 DNA is TGTGCCAGCAGCTACTTACAGGGTAGGTTCAATCAGCCCCAGCATTTT.

This clonotype was picked up a small number of times. The CDR3 sequence: CSARNTRATGELFF. The CDR3 region has the DNA TGCAGTGCTAGAAATACGCGCGCCACCGGGGAGCTGTTTTTT. The J gene is TRBJ2-2, the V gene TRBV20-1; no clear D. V lost 2 bases and J lost 4, with 11 bases in between. Germline V CDR1 and CDR2: DFQATT, SNEGSKA (reference sequence). This CDR3 spans 14 amino acids.

This clonotype was recorded a few times. The J gene is TRBJ1-4, the V gene TRBV4-3; no clear D gene. CDR1 and CDR2 from the germline V gene are LGHNA and YSLEER. V was pared by 0 bases and J by 3 bases, with 11 bases between. The CDR3 is 16 amino acids. The CDR3 reads CASSQDRDSSNEKLFF. CDR3 sequence (DNA): TGCGCCAGCAGCCAAGACCGGGATTCGTCTAATGAAAAACTGTTTTTT.

This clonotype was seen only a few times. The chain is built from TRBV5-5 and TRBJ2-7; possible D gene TRBD1, 5 bases. Germline-derived CDR1 and CDR2 are SGHKS and YYEKEE (reference sequence). The CDR3 contains 15 residues. The V and J ends lost 4 bases and 0 bases respectively, with 14 bases between them. Here the CDR3 reads CASSQSRVPSYEQYF. The CDR3 DNA reads as TGTGCCAGCAGCCAATCCAGGGTCCCCTCCTACGAGCAGTACTTC.

The chain is built from TRBV2 and TRBJ2-7, with D uncertain. With 3 bases removed from V and 3 bases from J, the gap between germline ends came to 9 bases. Germline CDR1 and CDR2: SNHLY and FYNNEI. The CDR3 is made up of 13 amino acids. CDR3: CASSEEVFYEQYF. CDR3 coding DNA: TGTGCCAGCAGTGAGGAAGTCTTCTACGAGCAGTACTTC.

There are a few counts of this clonotype. The J gene is TRBJ2-3, the V gene TRBV7-2, with 11 bases lining up with TRBD2. Germline loops: CDR1 SGHTA, CDR2 FQGNSA. CDR3 length: 17 amino acids. V lost 0 bases, J lost 0 bases, and 2 bases stayed unmatched. The DNA for the CDR3 is TGTGCCAGCAGCTTAGCCAGACTAGCGGGGAGCACAGATACGCAGTATTTT. This codes for CASSLARLAGSTDTQYF.

V and J are TRBV7-3 and TRBJ2-2; 12 bases agree with TRBD2. Trimming at V came to 1 base and at J to 6 bases, leaving 3 bases not matched to a gene. The CDR3 consists of 16 residues. From germline, CDR1 is SGHTA and CDR2 FQGTGA. The CDR3 sequence is CASSLKLAGGAGELFF. The CDR3 coding sequence is TGTGCCAGCAGCTTAAAGCTAGCGGGAGGGGCCGGGGAGCTGTTTTTT.

The CDR3 loop reads CASSSPGATYEQYF. The DNA for the CDR3 is TGTGCCAGCAGCTCCCCGGGGGCCACCTACGAGCAGTACTTC. The rearrangement links TRBV11-2 to TRBJ2-7; D assignment may be TRBD1 or TRBD2 (6 bases each). Trimming took 4 bases from V and 2 from J, leaving 12 bases between them. This CDR3 has 14 amino acids. Germline V lookup: CDR1 SGHAT, CDR2 FQNNGV.

The rearrangement joins TRBV11-3 to TRBJ2-7; D is undetermined. CDR3 size: 15 residues. From germline, CDR1 is SGHNT and CDR2 YENEEA. V lost 5 bases, J lost 4 bases, and 18 bases lay in between. The DNA of the CDR3 is TGTGCCAGCAGCGCACATCCTGGACGGCAATACGAGCAGTACTTC. This encodes CASSAHPGRQYEQYF.

The chain is built from TRBV6-2 or TRBV6-3 and TRBJ2-1; 7 nucleotides match TRBD2. The CDR3 is made up of 13 amino acids. With 5 bases clipped from V and 11 bases from J, the junction kept 9 bases outside the gene matches. Germline V gene lookup returns CDR1 MNHEY and CDR2 SVGEGT. The DNA for the CDR3 is TGTGCCAGCAGTGACGGGGGGAGGGCAAAGCAGTTCTTC. Translation gives CASSDGGRAKQFF.

The V gene is TRBV5-1, the J gene TRBJ2-1; 12 bases map to TRBD2. Germline CDR1 and CDR2: SGHRS and YFSETQ. The J segment lost 9 bases and the V segment lost 4 bases, leaving 2 bases of the junction unmatched. The CDR3 extends over 13 amino acids. The CDR3 region has the DNA TGCGCCAGCAGCCGGACTAGCGGGACTGAGCAGTTCTTC. This gives the protein CASSRTSGTEQFF.

This chain connects TRBV7-9 to TRBJ1-1; perhaps TRBD1 as D (6 bases). Germline V gene sequence: CDR1 SEHNR, CDR2 FQNEAQ (reference sequence). The CDR3 contains 14 residues. V dropped 4 bases and J dropped 2 bases, with 11 bases sitting between them. The CDR3: CASSWRTVNTEAFF. DNA of the CDR3: TGTGCCAGCAGCTGGCGGACAGTTAACACTGAAGCTTTCTTT.

The chain combines TRBV28 with TRBJ1-1; 8 bases match TRBD1. The CDR3 runs to 14 residues. The trim removed 8 bases at V and 1 base at J, leaving 6 bases unmatched. Germline values: CDR1 MDHEN, CDR2 SYDVKM. In DNA form, the CDR3 reads TGTGCCAGCCAGAGACAGGGGTGGAACACTGAAGCTTTCTTT. It encodes CASQRQGWNTEAFF.

The chain combines TRBV10-1 with TRBJ2-2, with TRBD1 as a possible D gene (6 bases). Trimming removed 0 bases at V and 0 bases at J, with 8 bases between. The CDR3 consists of 16 residues. Germline V lookup: CDR1 WNHNN, CDR2 SYGVQD (reference sequence). CDR3 protein: CASSESRGSNTGELFF. In DNA, the CDR3 is TGCGCCAGCAGTGAGTCTAGGGGGTCGAACACCGGGGAGCTGTTTTTT.